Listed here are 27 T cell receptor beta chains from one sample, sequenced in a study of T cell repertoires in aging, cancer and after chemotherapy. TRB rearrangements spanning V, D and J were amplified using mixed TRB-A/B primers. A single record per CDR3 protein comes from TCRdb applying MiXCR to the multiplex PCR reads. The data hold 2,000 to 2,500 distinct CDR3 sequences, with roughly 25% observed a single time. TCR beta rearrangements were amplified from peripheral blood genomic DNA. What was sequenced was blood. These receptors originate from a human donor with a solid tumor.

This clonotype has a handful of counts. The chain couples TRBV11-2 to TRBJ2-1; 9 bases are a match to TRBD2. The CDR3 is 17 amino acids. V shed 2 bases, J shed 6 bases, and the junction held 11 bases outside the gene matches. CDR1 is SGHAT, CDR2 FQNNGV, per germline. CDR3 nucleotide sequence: TGTGCCAGCAGCTTATCTTTGGCCGCGCGGGGGGGCAATGAGCAGTTCTTC. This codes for CASSLSLAARGGNEQFF.

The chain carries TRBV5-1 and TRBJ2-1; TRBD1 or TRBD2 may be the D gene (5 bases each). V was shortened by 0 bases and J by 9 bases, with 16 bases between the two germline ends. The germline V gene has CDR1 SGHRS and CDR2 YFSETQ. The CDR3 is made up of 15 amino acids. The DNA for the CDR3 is TGCGCCAGCAGCTTGGAGTGGGGGACGGGCGGTGAGCAGTTCTTC. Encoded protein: CASSLEWGTGGEQFF.

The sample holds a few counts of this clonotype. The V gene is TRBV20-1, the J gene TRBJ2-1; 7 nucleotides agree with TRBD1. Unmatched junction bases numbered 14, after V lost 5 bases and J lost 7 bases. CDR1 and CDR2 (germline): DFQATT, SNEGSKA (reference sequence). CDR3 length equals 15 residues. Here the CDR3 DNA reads TGCAGTGCTCCAATCGACAGGGTCTTTGCGAATGAGCAGTTCTTC. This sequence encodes CSAPIDRVFANEQFF.

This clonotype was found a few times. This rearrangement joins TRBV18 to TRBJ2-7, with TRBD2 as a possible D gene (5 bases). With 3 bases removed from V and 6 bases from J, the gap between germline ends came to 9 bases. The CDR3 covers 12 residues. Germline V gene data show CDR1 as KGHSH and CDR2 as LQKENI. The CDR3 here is CASSPSSTEQYF. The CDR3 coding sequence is TGTGCCAGCTCACCCTCTAGCACCGAGCAGTACTTC. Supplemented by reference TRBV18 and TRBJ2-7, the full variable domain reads NAGVMQNPRHLVRRRGQEARLRCSPMKGHSHVYWYRQLPEEGLKFMVYLQKENIIDESGMPKERFSAEFPKEGPSILRIQQVVRGDSAAYFCASSPSSTEQYFGPGTRLTVT.

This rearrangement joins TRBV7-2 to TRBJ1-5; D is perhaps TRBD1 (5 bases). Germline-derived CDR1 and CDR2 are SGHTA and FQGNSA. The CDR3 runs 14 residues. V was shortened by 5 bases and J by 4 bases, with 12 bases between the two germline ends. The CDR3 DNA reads TGTGCCAGCAGCGAGGGACCAACAAATCAGCCCCAGCATTTT. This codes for CASSEGPTNQPQHF.

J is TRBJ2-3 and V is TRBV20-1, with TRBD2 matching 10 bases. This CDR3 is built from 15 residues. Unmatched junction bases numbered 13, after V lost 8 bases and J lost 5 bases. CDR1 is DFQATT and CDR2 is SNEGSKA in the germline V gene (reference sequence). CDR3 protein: CSSKPGTSDIDTQYF. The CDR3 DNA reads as TGCAGTTCTAAACCTGGGACTAGCGATATAGATACGCAGTATTTT.

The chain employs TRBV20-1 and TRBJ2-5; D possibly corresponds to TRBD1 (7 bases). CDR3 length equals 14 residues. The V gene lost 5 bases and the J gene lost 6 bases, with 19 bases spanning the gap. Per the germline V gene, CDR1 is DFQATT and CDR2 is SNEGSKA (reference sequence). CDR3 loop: CSAAYPEGAKTQYF. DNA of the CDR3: TGCAGTGCTGCCTATCCGGAGGGGGCAAAGACCCAGTACTTC.

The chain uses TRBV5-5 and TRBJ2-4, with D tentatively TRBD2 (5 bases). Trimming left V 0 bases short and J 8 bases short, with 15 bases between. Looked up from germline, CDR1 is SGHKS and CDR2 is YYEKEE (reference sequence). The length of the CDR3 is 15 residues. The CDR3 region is CASSLGATKGDIQYF. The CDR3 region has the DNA TGTGCCAGCAGCTTGGGGGCCACCAAGGGAGACATTCAGTACTTC.

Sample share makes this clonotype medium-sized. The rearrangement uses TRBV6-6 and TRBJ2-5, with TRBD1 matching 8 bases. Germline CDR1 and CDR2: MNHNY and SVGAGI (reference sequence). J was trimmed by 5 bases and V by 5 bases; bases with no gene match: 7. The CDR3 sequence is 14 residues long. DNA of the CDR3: TGTGCCAGCAGTAAAGGACAGGGTGGGGAGACCCAGTACTTC. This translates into CASSKGQGGETQYF.

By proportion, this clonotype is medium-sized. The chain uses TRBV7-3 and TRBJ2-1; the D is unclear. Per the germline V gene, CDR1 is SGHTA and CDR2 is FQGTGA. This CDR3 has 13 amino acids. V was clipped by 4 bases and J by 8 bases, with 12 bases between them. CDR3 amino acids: CASSSSGHDEQFF. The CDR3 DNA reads TGTGCCAGCAGCTCCTCGGGTCATGATGAGCAGTTCTTC.

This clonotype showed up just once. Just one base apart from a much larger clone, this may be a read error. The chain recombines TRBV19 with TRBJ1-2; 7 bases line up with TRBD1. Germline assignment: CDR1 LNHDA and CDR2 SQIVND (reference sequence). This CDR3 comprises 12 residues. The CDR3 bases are TGTTCCAGTAGTCCGACAGGGCGAGGCTACACCTTC. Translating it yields CSSSPTGRGYTF.

The CDR3 is CSGGGGSTDTQYF. The CDR3 region has the DNA TGCAGTGGGGGCGGAGGGAGCACAGATACGCAGTATTTT. The V and J genes are TRBV20-1 and TRBJ2-3; weak D call: TRBD2 (6 bases). Trimming left V 7 bases short and J 0 bases short, with 11 bases between. The V gene's germline CDR1 is DFQATT and CDR2 SNEGSKA (reference sequence). CDR3 length: 13 amino acids.

CDR3 loop: CATSDGAAATQYF. The CDR3 coding sequence is TGTGCCACCAGTGATGGAGCCGCCGCCACCCAGTACTTC. The chain has TRBV24-1 and TRBJ2-5; unclear D gene. V lost 3 bases, J lost 8 bases, and 12 bases lay in between. Germline-derived CDR1 and CDR2 are KGHDR and SFDVKD. The length of the CDR3 is 13 residues.

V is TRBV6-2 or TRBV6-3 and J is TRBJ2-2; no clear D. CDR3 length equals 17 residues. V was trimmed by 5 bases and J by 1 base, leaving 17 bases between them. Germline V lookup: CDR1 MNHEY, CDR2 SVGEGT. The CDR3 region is CASSRVPAALNTGELFF. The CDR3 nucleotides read TGTGCCAGCAGTCGCGTACCAGCCGCCTTGAACACCGGGGAGCTGTTTTTT.

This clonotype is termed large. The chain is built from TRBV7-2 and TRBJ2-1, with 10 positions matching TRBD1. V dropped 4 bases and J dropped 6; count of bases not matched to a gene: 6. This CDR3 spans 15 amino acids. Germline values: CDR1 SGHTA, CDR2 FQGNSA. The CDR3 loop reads CASSSGQGPGNEQFF. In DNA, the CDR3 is TGTGCCAGCAGCTCGGGACAGGGGCCTGGCAATGAGCAGTTCTTC.

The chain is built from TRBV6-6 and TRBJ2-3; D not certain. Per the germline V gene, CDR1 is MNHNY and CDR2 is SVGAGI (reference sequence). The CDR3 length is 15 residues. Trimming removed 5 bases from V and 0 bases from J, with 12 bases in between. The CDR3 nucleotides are TGTGCCAGCAGTGATATCGCAGACAGCACAGATACGCAGTATTTT. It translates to CASSDIADSTDTQYF.

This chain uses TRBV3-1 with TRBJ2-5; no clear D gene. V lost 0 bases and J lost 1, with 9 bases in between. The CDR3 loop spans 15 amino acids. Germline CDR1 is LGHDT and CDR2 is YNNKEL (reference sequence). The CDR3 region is CASSQDPGPQETQYF. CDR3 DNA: TGTGCCAGCAGCCAAGATCCAGGACCCCAAGAGACCCAGTACTTC.

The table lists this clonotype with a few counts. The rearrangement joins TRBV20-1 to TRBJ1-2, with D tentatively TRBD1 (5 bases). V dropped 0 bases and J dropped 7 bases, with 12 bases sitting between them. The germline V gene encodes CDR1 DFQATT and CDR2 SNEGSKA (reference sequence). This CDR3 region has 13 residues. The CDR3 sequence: CSARDGRGVGYTF. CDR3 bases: TGCAGTGCTAGAGATGGGCGGGGGGTTGGCTACACCTTC.

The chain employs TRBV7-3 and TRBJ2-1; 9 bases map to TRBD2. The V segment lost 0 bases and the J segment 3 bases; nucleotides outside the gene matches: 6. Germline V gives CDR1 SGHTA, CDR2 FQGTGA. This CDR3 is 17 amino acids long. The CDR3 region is CASSLTRAGGLYNEQFF. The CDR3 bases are TGTGCCAGCAGCTTAACCCGGGCGGGAGGGCTCTACAATGAGCAGTTCTTC.

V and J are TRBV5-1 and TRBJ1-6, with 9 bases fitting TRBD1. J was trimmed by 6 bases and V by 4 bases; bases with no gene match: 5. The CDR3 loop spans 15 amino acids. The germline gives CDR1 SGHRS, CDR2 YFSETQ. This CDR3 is CASSPSGQGNSPLHF. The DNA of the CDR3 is TGCGCCAGCAGCCCGTCGGGACAGGGTAATTCACCCCTCCACTTT.

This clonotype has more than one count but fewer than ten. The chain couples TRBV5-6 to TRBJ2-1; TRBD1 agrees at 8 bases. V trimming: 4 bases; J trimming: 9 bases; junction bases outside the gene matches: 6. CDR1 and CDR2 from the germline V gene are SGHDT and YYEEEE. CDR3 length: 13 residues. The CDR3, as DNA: TGTGCCAGCAGCGGAAAGACAGGGGTTGAGCAGTTCTTC. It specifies CASSGKTGVEQFF.

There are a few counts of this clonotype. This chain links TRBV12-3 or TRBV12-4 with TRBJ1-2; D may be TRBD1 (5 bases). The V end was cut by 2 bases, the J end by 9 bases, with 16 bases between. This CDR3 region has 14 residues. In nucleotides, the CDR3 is TGTGCCAGCAGTTTAAAGAGACAGCGGGCGCGCTACACCTTC. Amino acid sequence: CASSLKRQRARYTF.

CDR3 DNA: TGTGCCTGGAGTCTGTATGGTGCAGGCGGGGAGCTGTTTTTT. Its protein product is CAWSLYGAGGELFF. The gene calls are TRBV30 and TRBJ2-2; D is unresolved. Germline V gene sequence: CDR1 GTSNPN, CDR2 SVGIG (reference sequence). The CDR3 has 14 residues. V shed 2 bases and J shed 7 bases, with 14 bases lying between them. The complete variable domain, with remaining parts taken from reference TRBV30 and TRBJ2-2, reads SQTIHQWPATLVQPVGSPLSLECTVEGTSNPNLYWYRQAAGRGLQLLFYSVGIGQISSEVPQNLSASRPQDRQFILSSKKLLLSDSGFYLCAWSLYGAGGELFFGEGSRLTVL.

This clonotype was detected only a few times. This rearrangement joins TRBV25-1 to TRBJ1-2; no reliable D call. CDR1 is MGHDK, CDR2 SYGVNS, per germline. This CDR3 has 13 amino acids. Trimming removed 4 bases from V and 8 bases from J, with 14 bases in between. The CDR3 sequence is CASSGLVLGGYTF. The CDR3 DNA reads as TGTGCCAGCAGTGGGCTAGTGCTGGGGGGCTACACCTTC.

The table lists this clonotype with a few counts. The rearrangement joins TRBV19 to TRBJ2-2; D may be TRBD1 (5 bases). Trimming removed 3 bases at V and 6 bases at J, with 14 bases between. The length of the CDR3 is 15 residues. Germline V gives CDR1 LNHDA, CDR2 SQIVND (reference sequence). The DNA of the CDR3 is TGTGCCAGTAGTATTTGGGGCAGGGCGGCCGGGGAGCTGTTTTTT. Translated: CASSIWGRAAGELFF.

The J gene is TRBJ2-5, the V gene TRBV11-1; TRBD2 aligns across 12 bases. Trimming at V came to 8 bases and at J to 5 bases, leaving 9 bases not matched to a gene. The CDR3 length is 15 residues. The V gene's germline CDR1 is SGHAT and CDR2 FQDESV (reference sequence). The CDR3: CASASSGRAWETQYF. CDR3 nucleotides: TGTGCCAGCGCTTCTAGCGGGAGGGCCTGGGAGACCCAGTACTTC.

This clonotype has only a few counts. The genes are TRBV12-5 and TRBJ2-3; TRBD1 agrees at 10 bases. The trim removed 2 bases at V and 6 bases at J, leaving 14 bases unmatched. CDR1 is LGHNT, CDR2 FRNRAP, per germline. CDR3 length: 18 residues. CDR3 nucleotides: TGTGCTAGTGGTTTGCCCCCGGGACAGGGGACATTGAGGGATACGCAGTATTTT. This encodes CASGLPPGQGTLRDTQYF.